This is a list of T cell receptor beta chains from one sample in a study of OX40 agonist ivuxolimab in advanced cancers. Sequencing used immunoSEQ multiplex PCR; TCRdb keeps in-frame clones, though not all of them. The sample contains around 89,000 clones, roughly 93% of which appear only once. Sequenced material: CD4+ or CD8+ T cells sorted from blood, taken in a trial of the OX40 agonist ivuxolimab. These receptor sequences come from an adult with an advanced solid tumor such as melanoma, head and neck, liver or kidney cancer. CDR3s include the opening cysteine and the closing phenylalanine or tryptophan. Fields, in order: V gene, J gene, CDR3 protein.

V: TRBV7-9; J: TRBJ2-2; CDR3: CASLGQGNSGELFF
V: TRBV5-1; J: TRBJ2-3; CDR3: CASSPLASSTDTQYF
V: TRBV5-1; J: TRBJ2-5; CDR3: CASSLALPGLATETQYF
V: TRBV5-1; J: TRBJ1-5; CDR3: CASSSGQGGQPQHF
V: TRBV7-2; J: TRBJ1-2; CDR3: CASSYKQGYGYTF
V: TRBV5-1; J: TRBJ2-1; CDR3: CASNLGLAGYNEQFF
V: TRBV9; J: TRBJ2-1; CDR3: CASSVRAGSSYNEQFF
V: TRBV15; J: TRBJ1-1; CDR3: CATSTPRAGGLPTEAFF
V: TRBV15; J: TRBJ1-4; CDR3: CATSGRTNEKLFF
V: TRBV7-2; J: TRBJ2-1; CDR3: CASWGSSYNEQFF
V: TRBV27; J: TRBJ2-5; CDR3: CASSLGQRGETQYF
V: TRBV5-4; J: TRBJ2-3; CDR3: CASSEGGAGALTDTQYF
V: TRBV30; J: TRBJ2-5; CDR3: CAWSKRGETQYF
V: TRBV2; J: TRBJ2-5; CDR3: CASTSGWQETQYF
V: TRBV15; J: TRBJ1-4; CDR3: CATLPSQGAEKLFF
V: TRBV23-1; J: TRBJ2-7; CDR3: CASPSGQLYEQYF
V: TRBV4-3; J: TRBJ2-7; CDR3: CASSQDLRVGEQYF
V: TRBV4-2; J: TRBJ2-5; CDR3: CASSHGWSGTSGETQYF
V: TRBV7-2; J: TRBJ1-6; CDR3: CASSFSVGDGNSPLHF
V: TRBV6-7; J: TRBJ1-2; CDR3: CASRLSYTF
V: TRBV5-8; J: TRBJ1-5; CDR3: CASSLGQGVQPQHF
V: TRBV7-2; J: TRBJ2-7; CDR3: CASSSAGTAGYEQYF
V: TRBV27; J: TRBJ1-1; CDR3: CASSYGNTEAFF
V: TRBV5-1; J: TRBJ1-6; CDR3: CASSSGRNGDSPLHF
V: TRBV5-6; J: TRBJ2-3; CDR3: CASSPSGGFTDTQYF
V: TRBV6-5; J: TRBJ1-5; CDR3: CASSYSNQGEGPQHF
V: TRBV6-1; J: TRBJ1-6; CDR3: CASSEVFVDSPLHF